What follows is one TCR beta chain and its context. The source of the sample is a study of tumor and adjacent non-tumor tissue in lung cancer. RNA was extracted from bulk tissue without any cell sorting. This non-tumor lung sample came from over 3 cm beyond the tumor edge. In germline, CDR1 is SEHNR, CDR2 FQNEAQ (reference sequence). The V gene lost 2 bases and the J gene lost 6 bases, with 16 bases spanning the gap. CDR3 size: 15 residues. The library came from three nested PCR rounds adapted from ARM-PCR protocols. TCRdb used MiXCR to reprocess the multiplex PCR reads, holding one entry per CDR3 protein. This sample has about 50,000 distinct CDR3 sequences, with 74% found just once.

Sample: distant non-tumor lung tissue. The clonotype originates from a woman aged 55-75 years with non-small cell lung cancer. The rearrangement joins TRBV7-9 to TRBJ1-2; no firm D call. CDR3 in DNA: TGTGCCAGCAGCTTAATGACCCCGACATTAGATGGCTACACCTTC. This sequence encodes CASSLMTPTLDGYTF.